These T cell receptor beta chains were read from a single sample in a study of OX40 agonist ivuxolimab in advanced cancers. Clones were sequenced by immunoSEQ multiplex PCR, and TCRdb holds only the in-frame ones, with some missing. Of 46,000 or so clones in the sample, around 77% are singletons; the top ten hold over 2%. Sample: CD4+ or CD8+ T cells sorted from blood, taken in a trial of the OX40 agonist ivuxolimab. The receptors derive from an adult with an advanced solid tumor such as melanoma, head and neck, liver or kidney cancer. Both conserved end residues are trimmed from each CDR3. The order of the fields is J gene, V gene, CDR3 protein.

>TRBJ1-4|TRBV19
ASKTGATNEKLF
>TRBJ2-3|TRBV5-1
ASSLEAGKIDTQY
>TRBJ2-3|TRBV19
ASSTIAGVTSDTQY
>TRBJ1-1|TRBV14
ASSQDISKNTEAF
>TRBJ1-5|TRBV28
ASSAPGTAHQPQH
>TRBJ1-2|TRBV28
ASSLFPRTGYGYT
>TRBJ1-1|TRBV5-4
ASSLAIFGGRRSTEAF
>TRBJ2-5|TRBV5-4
ASSLGSTGGKGETQY
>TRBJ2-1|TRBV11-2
ASSPLMQGGRHEQF
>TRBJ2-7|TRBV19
ASSIWRSSYEQY
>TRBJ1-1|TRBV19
ASSTRRVEAF
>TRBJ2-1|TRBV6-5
ASSYSNGFEQF
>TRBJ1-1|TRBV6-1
ASSGRGDWSNTEAF
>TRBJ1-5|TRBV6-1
ASRKESKSQH
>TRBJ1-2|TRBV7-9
ASSQIPESPYGYT
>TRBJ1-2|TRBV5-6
ASSLAERNYGYT
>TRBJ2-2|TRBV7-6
ASRPSTGELF
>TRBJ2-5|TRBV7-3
ASSSGGQPQETQY
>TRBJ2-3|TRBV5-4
ASSLDGTNTDTQY
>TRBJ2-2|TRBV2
ASRGGVNTGELF
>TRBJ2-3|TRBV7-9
ASGDRLPDTQY
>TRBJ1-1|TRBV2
ASSRERTEAF
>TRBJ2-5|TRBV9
ASSVGGRTETQY
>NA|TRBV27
ASSTGRRGRWGEQY
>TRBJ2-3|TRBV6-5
ASKLSISTHTQY
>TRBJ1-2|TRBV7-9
ASSSLRGGSSSYGYT
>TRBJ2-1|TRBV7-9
ASSVDSGSYNEQF
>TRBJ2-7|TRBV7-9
ASSPDSWGSEQY
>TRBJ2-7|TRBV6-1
ASSEALLAGLFYEQY
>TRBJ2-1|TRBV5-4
ASSVLAGEQF
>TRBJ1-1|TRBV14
ASSLQGRVNTEAF
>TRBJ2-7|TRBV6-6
ASSYSGTWQY
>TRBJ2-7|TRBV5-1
ASSFRDTAYEQY